Shown below are 16 T cell receptor beta chains from a single sample sequenced in a study of blood T cell repertoires in COVID-19. The assay was immunoSEQ multiplex PCR, and TCRdb's table has in-frame clones only and misses some. The sample holds about 200,000 clones, 78% seen once. The sequenced sample was peripheral blood. These receptors originate from an elderly woman with active or convalescent COVID-19.

The V gene is TRBV28, the J gene TRBJ2-7; the D gene is possibly TRBD2 (5 bases). The V end lost 11 bases, the J end lost 6 bases, and 17 bases lay between the germline ends. This CDR3 has 12 residues. Germline CDR1 and CDR2: MDHEN and SYDVKM. CDR3 loop: CAHKTRAGEQYF. CDR3 DNA: TGTGCCCACAAAACGCGGGCTGGCGAGCAGTACTTC.

The rearrangement joins TRBV7-9 to TRBJ1-2; 7 bases fit TRBD1. CDR1 SEHNR and CDR2 FQNEAQ come from the germline V gene (reference sequence). V lost 0 bases to trimming and J lost 6 bases; unmatched junction nucleotides: 7. This CDR3 contains 15 residues. The CDR3 nucleotides are TGTGCCAGCAGCTTAGCCCTAACAGGGGTACATGGCTACACCTTC. Translating gives CASSLALTGVHGYTF.

The chain carries TRBV10-3 and TRBJ1-1, with D perhaps TRBD1 (5 bases). The germline gives CDR1 ENHRY, CDR2 SYGVKD. This CDR3 is built from 13 residues. Trimming took 11 bases from V and 5 from J, leaving 18 bases between them. The DNA for the CDR3 is TGTGCCCATGGGAGGGGCGAGGGGACTGAAGCTTTCTTT. Protein product: CAHGRGEGTEAFF.

This clone was recorded many times. The chain carries TRBV16 and TRBJ2-2, with 7 bases identical to TRBD1. CDR3 length equals 15 residues. From germline, CDR1 is KGHSY and CDR2 FQNENV. Trimming cost V 4 bases and J 4 bases; bases outside gene matches: 6. CDR3 in amino acids: CASSPTAGGTGELFF. The CDR3 DNA reads as TGTGCCAGCAGCCCTACAGCAGGGGGCACCGGGGAGCTGTTTTTT.

This clone has just one count. The chain recombines TRBV3-1 (or the pseudogene TRBV3-2) with TRBJ2-5; D might be TRBD1 (6 bases). The ends were cut back, 2 bases at V and 1 base at J, with 8 bases in the middle. The germline gives CDR1 LGHDT, CDR2 YNNKEL (reference sequence). The CDR3 covers 14 residues. CDR3 sequence (DNA): TGTGCCAGCAGCCAAAACAGGGCCCAAGAGACCCAGTACTTC. This gives the protein CASSQNRAQETQYF.

The rearrangement links TRBV2 to TRBJ1-2; 12 bases fit TRBD1. After removal of 4 bases from V and 7 bases from J, the junction contained 10 bases not matched to a gene. Germline V CDR1 and CDR2: SNHLY, FYNNEI. This CDR3 comprises 16 residues. The CDR3 region is CASSVEGTGGTGGYTF. The CDR3 DNA reads TGTGCCAGCAGTGTGGAAGGGACAGGGGGCACAGGTGGCTACACCTTC.

This clone was detected only a few times. The chain is built from TRBV30 and TRBJ2-5; 7 positions agree with TRBD1. The V segment lost 4 bases and the J segment 5 bases; nucleotides outside the gene matches: 1. CDR1 GTSNPN and CDR2 SVGIG come from the germline V gene (reference sequence). The CDR3 has 11 amino acids. The chain's CDR3 is CAWKTGETQYF. The CDR3 nucleotides are TGTGCCTGGAAGACAGGGGAGACCCAGTACTTC.

This clone was observed a single time. The CDR3 sequence: CASSQGSGNGYGYTF. CDR3 sequence (DNA): TGCGCCAGCAGCCAAGGTTCAGGGAACGGCTATGGCTACACCTTC. The chain couples TRBV4-1 to TRBJ1-2; tentatively, D is TRBD1 (5 bases). The CDR3 runs to 15 residues. Germline V lookup: CDR1 MGHRA, CDR2 YSYEKL. Deletions cut 1 base from V and 4 bases from J, with 13 bases between.

V and J are TRBV7-8 and TRBJ1-1; D perhaps matches TRBD1 (5 bases). The germline CDR1 and CDR2 sequences are SGHVS and FQNEAQ. The V end was cut by 5 bases, the J end by 7 bases, with 17 bases between. CDR3 length equals 14 residues. This CDR3 reads CASSATITGHEAFF. The CDR3 DNA is TGTGCCAGCAGCGCGACAATAACAGGACATGAAGCTTTCTTT.

This chain links TRBV4-3 with TRBJ1-1, with TRBD1 identical over 8 bases. Trimming removed 1 base from V and 1 base from J; junction bases left unmatched: 2. The CDR3 has 15 residues. Germline assignment: CDR1 LGHNA and CDR2 YSLEER. CDR3 DNA sequence: TGCGCCAGCAGCCAAGGGACAGGGCAGAACACTGAAGCTTTCTTT. Protein: CASSQGTGQNTEAFF.

The genes are TRBV10-3 and TRBJ2-2, with 13 positions matching TRBD2. V gave up 8 bases and J gave up 1 base; unmatched junction bases: 7. CDR3 length: 17 amino acids. CDR1 and CDR2 (germline): ENHRY, SYGVKD. DNA for the CDR3: TGTGCCATCGGAGGATGGACTAGCGGGGGGAACACCGGGGAGCTGTTTTTT. This translates into CAIGGWTSGGNTGELFF.

J is TRBJ2-7 and V is TRBV4-1, with TRBD2 identical over 14 bases. This CDR3 spans 18 amino acids. The V gene's germline CDR1 is MGHRA and CDR2 YSYEKL. J gave up 4 bases and V 0 bases, and 8 bases lay outside the gene matches. The CDR3 DNA reads as TGCGCCAGCAGCCAAGATCAATGGACTAGCGGGGGGAAATACGAGCAGTACTTC. Translating gives CASSQDQWTSGGKYEQYF.

This sequence joins TRBV3-1 (or the pseudogene TRBV3-2) and TRBJ2-7; 8 bases map to TRBD1. This CDR3 is built from 14 residues. The ends lost 1 base at V and 2 bases at J; junction bases unmatched: 1. Germline V gene data show CDR1 as LGHDT and CDR2 as YNNKEL (reference sequence). The CDR3 bases are TGTGCCAGCAGCCAAGGACAGGGGCCCTACGAGCAGTACTTC. Translation: CASSQGQGPYEQYF.

V gene TRBV5-1 combines with J gene TRBJ2-3, with D maybe TRBD2 (6 bases). Trimming shortened V by 5 bases and J by 0 bases, and 13 bases separated the two germline ends. The V gene's germline CDR1 is SGHRS and CDR2 YFSETQ. This CDR3 has 15 amino acids. The CDR3 DNA reads TGCGCCAGCAGTCGGGGGACCTCTAGCACAGATACGCAGTATTTT. This gives the protein CASSRGTSSTDTQYF.

This clone showed up just once. J is TRBJ2-2 and V is TRBV7-2; no definite D call. CDR3 length: 16 amino acids. Germline-derived CDR1 and CDR2 are SGHTA and FQGNSA. V was cut by 2 bases and J by 1 base, with 11 bases left in between. CDR3 loop: CASSLQFRVNTGELFF. The CDR3 DNA sequence: TGTGCCAGCAGCTTACAGTTCCGGGTGAACACCGGGGAGCTGTTTTTT. The full variable domain, completed using reference TRBV7-2 and TRBJ2-2, is GAGVSQSPSNKVTEKGKDVELRCDPISGHTALYWYRQSLGQGLEFLIYFQGNSAPDKSGLPSDRFSAERTGGSVSTLTIQRTQQEDSAVYLCASSLQFRVNTGELFFGEGSRLTVL.

J is TRBJ1-6 and V is TRBV9; 9 bases map to TRBD1. The CDR3 length is 14 residues. The germline CDR1 and CDR2 sequences are SGDLS and YYNGEE. V shed 0 bases and J 15 bases; nucleotides not matched to a gene: 7. In DNA form, the CDR3 reads TGTGCCAGCAGCGTAGGGACAGGGGCTAAAGACCTCCACTTT. Its protein product is CASSVGTGAKDLHF.